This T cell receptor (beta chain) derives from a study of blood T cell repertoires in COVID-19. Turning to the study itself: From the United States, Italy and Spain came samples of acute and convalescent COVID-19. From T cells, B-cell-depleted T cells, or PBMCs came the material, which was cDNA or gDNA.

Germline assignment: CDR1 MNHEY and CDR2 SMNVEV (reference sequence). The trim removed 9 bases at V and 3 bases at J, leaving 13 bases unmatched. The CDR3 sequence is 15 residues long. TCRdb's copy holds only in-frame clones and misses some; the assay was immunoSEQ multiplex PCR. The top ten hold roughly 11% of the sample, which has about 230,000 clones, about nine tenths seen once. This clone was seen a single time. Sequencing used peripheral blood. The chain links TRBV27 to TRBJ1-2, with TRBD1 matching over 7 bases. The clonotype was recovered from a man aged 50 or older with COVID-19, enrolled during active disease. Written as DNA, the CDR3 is TGTGCCAGTTGGACAGGATCAGCCGGGTACTATGGCTACACCTTC. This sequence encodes CASWTGSAGYYGYTF.